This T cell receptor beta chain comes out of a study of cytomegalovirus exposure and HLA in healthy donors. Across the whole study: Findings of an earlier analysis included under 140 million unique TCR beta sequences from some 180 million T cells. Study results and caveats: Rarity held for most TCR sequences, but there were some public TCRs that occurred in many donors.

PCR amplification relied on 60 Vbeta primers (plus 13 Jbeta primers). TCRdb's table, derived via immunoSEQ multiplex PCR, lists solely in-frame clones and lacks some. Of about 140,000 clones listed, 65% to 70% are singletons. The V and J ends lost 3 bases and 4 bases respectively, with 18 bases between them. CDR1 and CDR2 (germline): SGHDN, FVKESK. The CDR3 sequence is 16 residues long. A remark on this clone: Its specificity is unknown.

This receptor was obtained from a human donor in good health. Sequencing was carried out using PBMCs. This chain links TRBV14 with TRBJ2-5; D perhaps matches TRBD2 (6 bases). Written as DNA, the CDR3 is TGTGCCAGCAGCCAGGCGGGACCCACGAAGGGAGAGACCCAGTACTTC. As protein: CASSQAGPTKGETQYF.